The T cell receptor (beta chain) under discussion was sequenced for a study of CD8+CD57+ T cells in acquired aplastic anemia. As for the study in general: Sorted cells (CD4+ and CD8+) yielded DNA amounts that averaged about 3.4 ug.

All sequencing subjects had displayed CD8+CD57+ cell expansion on flow cytometry. Each of the patients presented with severe acquired aplastic anemia. In regard to this clonotype: A read error may produce the germline difference seen at one junction end.

This CDR3 has 13 amino acids. CDR1 is SNHLY and CDR2 is FYNNEI in the germline V gene. Genomic DNA was employed as the template in profiling TCR beta VDJ and CDR3. TCRdb reanalysed the reads using MiXCR and keeps one entry per CDR3 protein. The data contain 200,000 to 300,000 distinct CDR3 sequences, around 82% of them singletons. The sample consisted of sorted CD4+, CD8+, or CD8+CD57+ T cells (not recorded which) from PBMCs. This clonotype was obtained from a human donor with aplastic anemia. The chain has TRBV2 and TRBJ1-2; D remains unclear. CDR3 loop: CASSQGLAGAHYF. The DNA of the CDR3 is TGCGCCAGCAGCCAAGGCCTTGCAGGTGCGCACTATTTT. Using reference TRBV2 and TRBJ1-2 for the parts outside the CDR3, the full variable domain is EPEVTQTPSHQVTQMGQEVILRCVPISNHLYFYWYRQILGQKVEFLVSFYNNEISEKSEIFDDQFSVERPDGSNFTLKIRSTKLEDSAMYFCASSQGLAGAHYFGSGTRLTVV.